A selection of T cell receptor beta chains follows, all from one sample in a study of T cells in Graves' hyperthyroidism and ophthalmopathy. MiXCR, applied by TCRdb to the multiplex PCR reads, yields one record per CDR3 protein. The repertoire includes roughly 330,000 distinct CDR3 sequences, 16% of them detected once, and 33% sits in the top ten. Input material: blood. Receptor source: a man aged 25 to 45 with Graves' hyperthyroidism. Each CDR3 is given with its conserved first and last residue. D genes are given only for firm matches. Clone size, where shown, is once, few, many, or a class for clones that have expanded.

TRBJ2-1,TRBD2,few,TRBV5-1,CASSGTSGPYNEQFF,TGCGCCAGCAGCGGGACTAGCGGACCCTACAATGAGCAGTTCTTC
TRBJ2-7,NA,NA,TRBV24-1,CATSAPVHPYEQYF,TGTGCCACCAGTGCGCCCGTACACCCCTACGAGCAGTACTTC
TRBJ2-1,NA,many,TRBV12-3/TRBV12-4,CASRGPLDPRGEQFF,TGTGCCAGCAGAGGGCCCCTAGATCCCAGGGGTGAGCAGTTCTTC
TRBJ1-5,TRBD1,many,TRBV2,CASRPGRGNNQPQHF,TGTGCCAGCAGACCTGGCAGGGGGAACAATCAGCCCCAGCATTTT
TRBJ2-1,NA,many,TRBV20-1,CSARDLGGSYNEQFF,TGCAGTGCTAGAGATCTCGGGGGCTCCTACAATGAGCAGTTCTTC
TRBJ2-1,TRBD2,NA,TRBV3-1,CASSQNGRASYNEQFF,TGTGCCAGCAGCCAGAACGGGAGGGCTTCCTACAATGAGCAGTTCTTC
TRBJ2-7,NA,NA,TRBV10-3,CAIRPAGTYEQYF,TGTGCCATCAGACCCGCAGGGACCTACGAGCAGTACTTC
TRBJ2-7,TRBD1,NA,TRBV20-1,CSATRRDRSYEQYF,TGCAGTGCTACACGCCGGGACAGATCCTACGAGCAGTACTTC
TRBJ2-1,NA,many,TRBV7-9,CASSLPAVGDEQFF,TGTGCCAGCAGCTTACCAGCGGTCGGGGATGAGCAGTTCTTC
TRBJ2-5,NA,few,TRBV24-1,CATSTEYQETQYF,TGTGCCACCAGTACAGAGTACCAAGAGACCCAGTACTTC
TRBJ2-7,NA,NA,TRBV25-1,CASSDRTYEQYF,TGTGCCAGCAGTGACCGGACCTACGAGCAGTACTTC
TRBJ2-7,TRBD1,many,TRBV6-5,CASSYRTGGPNEQYF,TGTGCCAGCAGTTACCGGACAGGGGGCCCCAACGAGCAGTACTTC
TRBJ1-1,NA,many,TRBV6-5,CASSYLKQGGNTEAFF,TGTGCCAGCAGTTACTTAAAACAGGGCGGGAACACTGAAGCTTTCTTT
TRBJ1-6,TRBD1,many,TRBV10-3,CASTSGTGIGSPLHF,TGTGCCTCGACGTCCGGGACAGGGATTGGGTCACCCCTCCACTTT
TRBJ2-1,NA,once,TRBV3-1,CATSGGGSLSYNEQFF,TGTGCCACATCAGGGGGAGGGTCCTTATCCTACAATGAGCAGTTCTTC
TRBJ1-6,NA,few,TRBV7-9,CASSHYDLKNSPLHF,TGTGCCAGCAGCCACTATGACCTGAAAAATTCACCCCTCCACTTT
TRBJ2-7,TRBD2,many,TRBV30,CAWRDGTSGPRREQYF,TGTGCCTGGAGAGACGGGACTAGCGGGCCCCGTCGGGAGCAGTACTTC
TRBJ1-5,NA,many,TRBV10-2,CASRSLGGGQPQHF,TGCGCCAGCAGATCTTTAGGGGGTGGACAGCCCCAGCATTTT
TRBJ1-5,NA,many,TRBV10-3,CAISPGGGDQPQHF,TGTGCCATCAGTCCGGGGGGGGGGGATCAGCCCCAGCATTTT
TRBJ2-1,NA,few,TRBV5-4,CASSSPTPLGGNEQFF,TGTGCCAGCAGCTCCCCGACACCCCTCGGGGGCAATGAGCAGTTCTTC
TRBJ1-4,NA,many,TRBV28,CASGTLQNEKLFF,TGTGCCTCGGGGACGTTGCAAAATGAAAAACTGTTTTTT
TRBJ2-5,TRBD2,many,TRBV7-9,CASSLARGSQETQYF,TGTGCCAGCAGCTTAGCCCGCGGGAGCCAAGAGACCCAGTACTTC
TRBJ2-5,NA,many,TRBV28,CAIQSAYQETQYF,TGTGCCATCCAAAGCGCTTACCAAGAGACCCAGTACTTC
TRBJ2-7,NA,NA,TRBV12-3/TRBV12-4,CASNLGEVYEQYF,TGTGCCAGCAATCTCGGGGAGGTCTACGAGCAGTACTTC
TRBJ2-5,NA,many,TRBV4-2,CASSQLGRETQYF,TGTGCCAGCAGCCAGCTGGGACGAGAGACCCAGTACTTC
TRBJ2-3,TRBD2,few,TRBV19,CASQDGGRAADTQYF,TGTGCCAGTCAGGATGGCGGGAGGGCCGCAGATACGCAGTATTTT
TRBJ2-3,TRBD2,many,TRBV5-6,CASSLPSGDTQYF,TGTGCCAGCAGCTTGCCTAGCGGAGATACGCAGTATTTT
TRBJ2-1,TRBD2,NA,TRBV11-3,CAGSLELAGSNEQFF,TGTGCCGGCAGCTTAGAACTAGCGGGGAGCAATGAGCAGTTCTTC
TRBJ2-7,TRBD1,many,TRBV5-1,CASSQGDSTYEQYF,TGCGCCAGCAGCCAGGGGGACAGTACTTACGAGCAGTACTTC
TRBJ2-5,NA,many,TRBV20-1,CGGQLQETQYF,TGCGGGGGGCAGCTCCAAGAGACCCAGTACTTC
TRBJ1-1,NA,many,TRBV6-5,CASSYSDSGNTEAFF,TGTGCCAGCAGTTACTCGGACAGCGGGAACACTGAAGCTTTCTTT
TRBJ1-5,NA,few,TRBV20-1,CSAREDGRRIDGPQHF,TGCAGTGCTAGGGAAGACGGCCGCCGAATCGATGGGCCCCAGCATTTT
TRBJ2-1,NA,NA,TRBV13,CASSFDGYNEQFF,TGTGCCAGCAGCTTCGACGGTTACAATGAGCAGTTCTTC
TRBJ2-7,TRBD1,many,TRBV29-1,CSADTGTGSYEQYF,TGCAGCGCGGATACCGGGACAGGCTCCTACGAGCAGTACTTC
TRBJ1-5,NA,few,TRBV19,CASTRRGNQPQHF,TGTGCCAGTACCCGGAGGGGGAATCAGCCCCAGCATTTT
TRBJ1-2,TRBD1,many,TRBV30,CAWGGTGGNGYTF,TGTGCCTGGGGGGGGACAGGGGGCAATGGCTACACCTTC
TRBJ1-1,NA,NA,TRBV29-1,CSANLRWGLEGTEAFF,TGCAGCGCCAACCTAAGATGGGGGCTCGAGGGCACTGAAGCTTTCTTT
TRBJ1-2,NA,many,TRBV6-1,CASSRGAGGYTF,TGTGCCAGCAGTCGTGGGGCGGGTGGCTACACCTTC
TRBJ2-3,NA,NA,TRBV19,CASSYEGDAGRTDTQYF,TGTGCCAGTAGTTATGAGGGGGACGCGGGTCGGACAGATACGCAGTATTTT
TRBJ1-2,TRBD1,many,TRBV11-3,CASSGGQGNYGYTF,TGTGCCAGCAGCGGTGGACAGGGGAACTATGGCTACACCTTC
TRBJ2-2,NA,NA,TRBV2,CASSVRDGTGELFF,TGTGCCAGCAGTGTTCGGGACGGAACCGGGGAGCTGTTTTTT
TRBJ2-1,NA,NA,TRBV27,CASSLSMTAPQFF,TGTGCCAGCAGTTTATCGATGACCGCCCCGCAGTTCTTC
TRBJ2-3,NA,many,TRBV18,CASSSTGGGFEDTQYF,TGTGCCAGCTCATCCACTGGTGGGGGGTTTGAAGATACGCAGTATTTT
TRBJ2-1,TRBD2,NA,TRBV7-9,CASSSAGGRIDEQFF,TGTGCCAGCAGCTCAGCGGGAGGACGGATCGATGAGCAGTTCTTC
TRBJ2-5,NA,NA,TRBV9,CASSPDQTNGEETQYF,TGTGCCAGCAGCCCCGATCAGACTAACGGGGAAGAGACCCAGTACTTC
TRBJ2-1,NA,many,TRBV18,CASSPGRDYNEQFF,TGTGCCAGCTCACCGGGCAGGGACTACAATGAGCAGTTCTTC
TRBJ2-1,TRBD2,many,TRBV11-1,CASSLASGSSYNEQFF,TGTGCCAGCAGCTTAGCTAGCGGGAGCTCCTACAATGAGCAGTTCTTC
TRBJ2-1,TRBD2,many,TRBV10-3,CAISESEGTNNEQFF,TGTGCCATCAGTGAGTCGGAGGGGACTAACAATGAGCAGTTCTTC
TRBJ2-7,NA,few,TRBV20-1,CSARDSSGGDEQYF,TGCAGTGCTAGAGACTCTAGTGGTGGCGACGAGCAGTACTTC
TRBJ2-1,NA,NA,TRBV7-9,CASSLDLGRWNEQFF,TGTGCCAGCAGCTTGGACTTGGGACGATGGAATGAGCAGTTCTTC
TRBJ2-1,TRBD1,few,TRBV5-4,CASSLRDRGASEQFF,TGTGCCAGCAGCTTGCGGGACAGGGGAGCGAGTGAGCAGTTCTTC
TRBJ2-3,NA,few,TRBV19,CASSEFGGTDTQYF,TGTGCCAGTAGTGAGTTTGGAGGCACAGATACGCAGTATTTT
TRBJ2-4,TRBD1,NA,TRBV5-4,CASSETGGSKNIQYF,TGTGCCAGCAGCGAGACAGGGGGCTCCAAAAACATTCAGTACTTC
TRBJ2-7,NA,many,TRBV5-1,CASSLVGRSPEQYF,TGCGCCAGCAGCTTGGTGGGCAGGTCCCCCGAGCAGTACTTC
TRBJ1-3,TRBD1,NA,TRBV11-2,CASRPQGAAGNTIYF,TGTGCCAGCAGACCACAGGGGGCTGCTGGAAACACCATATATTTT
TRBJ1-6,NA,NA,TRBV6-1,CASSERITGWMNSPLHF,TGTGCCAGCAGTGAAAGGATAACAGGGTGGATGAATTCACCCCTCCACTTT